Given below is one T cell receptor (beta chain) in context. The V gene lost 0 bases and the J gene lost 3 bases, with 7 bases spanning the gap. This CDR3 region has 15 residues. Germline assignment: CDR1 SGHNT and CDR2 YYREEE (reference sequence). Amplification used 60 Vbeta primers and 13 Jbeta primers. The table came from immunoSEQ multiplex PCR; TCRdb's copy has only in-frame clones and leaves some out. The top ten clones hold roughly 1.2% of a sample with roughly 150,000 clones, approximately 88% of them seen once. This sample is part of a study of cytomegalovirus exposure and HLA in healthy donors.

Sample: PBMCs. The TCR sequence derives from a boy younger than 10 in good health and CMV-seronegative. V usage is TRBV5-4 and J usage is TRBJ2-6; D uncertain. This CDR3 is CASSLDTVGANVLTF. CDR3 DNA: TGTGCCAGCAGCTTGGATACAGTTGGGGCCAACGTCCTGACTTTC.